Below are 10 T cell receptor beta chains sequenced from a single sample in a study of T cells in Graves' hyperthyroidism and ophthalmopathy. TCR beta CDR3 regions were amplified from RNA. Primed by the HTBI set, a first-round RT-PCR was run on the TCR CDR3. MiXCR, run by TCRdb on the multiplex PCR reads, gives a single entry per CDR3 protein. The sample has about 130,000 distinct CDR3 sequences, approximately 20% seen once; the top ten hold 60% to 80%. Material for sequencing was blood. These receptor sequences come from a woman aged 45 to 65 with Graves' hyperthyroidism that later progressed to Graves' ophthalmopathy.

CDR3 amino acids: CASIPGPYPNSPLHF. The CDR3, as DNA: TGTGCCAGCATCCCGGGCCCTTATCCAAATTCACCCCTCCACTTT. This sequence joins TRBV28 and TRBJ1-6; D unclear. Germline assignment: CDR1 MDHEN and CDR2 SYDVKM. The CDR3 length is 15 residues. The V and J ends lost 7 bases and 7 bases respectively, with 17 bases between them.

This clonotype has a count of ten or more. V and J are TRBV12-3 or TRBV12-4 and TRBJ2-5; the D gene is possibly TRBD2 (5 bases). The CDR3 has 11 amino acids. The V and J ends lost 5 bases and 4 bases respectively, with 5 bases between them. CDR3 in DNA: TGTGCCAGCAGTGCGGGAGAGACCCAGTACTTC. Amino acids: CASSAGETQYF.

The chain recombines TRBV5-1 with TRBJ2-5, with 12 bases matching TRBD2. CDR1 is SGHRS and CDR2 is YFSETQ in the germline V gene. With V trimmed by 0 bases and J by 5 bases, 8 bases remained unmatched. CDR3 size: 17 residues. The CDR3 DNA is TGCGCCAGCAGCTTGGTTCGACTAGCGGGAGATTTCGAGACCCAGTACTTC. This encodes CASSLVRLAGDFETQYF.

This clonotype was observed once. A much larger clone differs from this one at a single base, so this may be a read error. The chain recombines TRBV29-1 with TRBJ1-1, with D perhaps TRBD1 (6 bases). The germline V gene has CDR1 SQVTM and CDR2 ANQGSEA. The ends were cut back, 4 bases at V and 1 base at J, with 10 bases in the middle. CDR3 length equals 13 residues. CDR3 sequence reads: CSVGIGGNTEAFF. The DNA of the CDR3 is TGCAGCGTTGGGATAGGGGGGAACACTGAAGCTTTCTTT. The whole variable domain, filled in from reference TRBV29-1 and TRBJ1-1, reads SAVISQKPSRDICQRGTSLTIQCQVDSQVTMMFWYRQQPGQSLTLIATANQGSEATYESGFVIDKFPISRPNLTFSTLTVSNMSPEDSSIYLCSVGIGGNTEAFFGQGTRLTVV.

Ten or more counts support this clonotype. The rearrangement uses TRBV24-1 and TRBJ2-7; TRBD1 is a possible D gene (5 bases). Deletions cut 1 base from V and 1 base from J, with 13 bases between. The length of the CDR3 is 16 residues. Germline-derived CDR1 and CDR2 are KGHDR and SFDVKD. In nucleotides, the CDR3 is TGTGCCACCAGTGATTTTTCGGCAGGGCCTTCCTACGAGCAGTACTTC. Translated: CATSDFSAGPSYEQYF.

CDR3 residues: CAWREGTGGTYGYTF. DNA of the CDR3: TGTGCCTGGAGGGAGGGGACAGGAGGGACCTATGGCTACACCTTC. The chain joins TRBV30 to TRBJ1-2; TRBD1 agrees at 8 bases. Germline V gene data show CDR1 as GTSNPN and CDR2 as SVGIG (reference sequence). J gave up 4 bases and V 3 bases, and 10 bases lay outside the gene matches. The CDR3 covers 15 residues.

The rearrangement joins TRBV11-2 to TRBJ2-3; 7 bases map to TRBD2. The CDR3 is 13 amino acids. The trim removed 3 bases at V and 6 bases at J, leaving 3 bases unmatched. Germline lookup yields CDR1 SGHAT and CDR2 FQNNGV. Here the CDR3 DNA reads TGTGCCAGCAGCTTGTCACTAGCGGATACGCAGTATTTT. It encodes CASSLSLADTQYF.

This clonotype showed up many times. Here the CDR3 DNA reads TGTGCCAGCAGCCAACGAATCCGGACAGGGGTTAACCCCTACGAGCAGTACTTC. Protein: CASSQRIRTGVNPYEQYF. The rearrangement uses TRBV3-1 and TRBJ2-7, with TRBD1 identical over 9 bases. The CDR3 has 18 amino acids. Germline CDR1 and CDR2: LGHDT and YNNKEL (reference sequence). Trimming removed 2 bases from V and 2 bases from J; junction bases left unmatched: 13.

This clonotype was picked up many times. CDR3 protein: CASSQESLAGYTTQETQYF. As DNA, the CDR3 is TGTGCCAGCAGCCAAGAGTCTCTAGCGGGATACACCACACAAGAGACCCAGTACTTC. The chain links TRBV3-1 to TRBJ2-5; 9 positions match TRBD2. Germline CDR1 is LGHDT and CDR2 is YNNKEL (reference sequence). The V and J ends lost 0 bases and 2 bases, in that order; junction bases with no gene match: 13. This CDR3 has 19 residues.

This clonotype was recorded at least ten times. The CDR3 here is CASSLGDKQGWTQYF. DNA of the CDR3: TGTGCCAGCAGTTTAGGGGATAAACAGGGTTGGACCCAGTACTTC. V and J are TRBV12-3 or TRBV12-4 and TRBJ2-5; D might be TRBD1 (6 bases). This CDR3 spans 15 amino acids. V dropped 1 base and J dropped 7 bases, with 16 bases sitting between them.